Presented here are 12 T cell receptor beta chains from one specimen sequenced in a study of blood T cell repertoires in COVID-19. Profiling relied on immunoSEQ multiplex PCR, and the TCRdb table lists in-frame clones only, not all of them. The data hold some 300,000 clones, with about nine tenths observed a single time. Sequencing input: PBMCs or T cells enriched from blood (not recorded which). The origin of the receptors is a man aged 30-40 years who had recovered from COVID-19.

This clone was seen once. This chain's CDR3 is CATSARHSSYEQYF. The CDR3 coding sequence is TGTGCCACCAGTGCAAGGCACAGCTCCTACGAGCAGTACTTC. The chain employs TRBV24-1 and TRBJ2-7; the D is unclear. Trimming removed 5 bases from V and 0 bases from J, with 10 bases in between. Germline V gene sequence: CDR1 KGHDR, CDR2 SFDVKD. This CDR3 has 14 residues.

This chain connects TRBV2 to TRBJ2-1; D is ambiguous. The CDR3 has 16 residues. With 4 bases removed from V and 3 bases from J, the gap between germline ends came to 16 bases. Germline V gene sequence: CDR1 SNHLY, CDR2 FYNNEI. In nucleotides, the CDR3 is TGTGCCAGCAGTGCGAGCCTTAAGAGAGACTACAATGAGCAGTTCTTC. Protein product: CASSASLKRDYNEQFF.

This chain connects TRBV3-1 (or the pseudogene TRBV3-2) to TRBJ2-5; the D gene is possibly TRBD1 (6 bases). Per germline, CDR1 LGHDT and CDR2 YNNKEL (reference sequence). This CDR3 contains 12 residues. The V and J ends lost 1 base and 7 bases respectively, with 7 bases between them. CDR3 loop: CASSQGGGTQYF. The CDR3 DNA reads TGTGCCAGCAGCCAAGGAGGGGGGACCCAGTACTTC.

This clone has just one count. The chain employs TRBV5-4 and TRBJ2-1, with 8 positions matching TRBD2. J gave up 6 bases and V 0 bases, and 5 bases lay outside the gene matches. The CDR3 sequence is 15 residues long. The germline V gene encodes CDR1 SGHNT and CDR2 YYREEE (reference sequence). This CDR3 reads CASSLELAVSNEQFF. The CDR3 coding sequence is TGTGCCAGCAGCTTGGAACTAGCGGTTAGCAATGAGCAGTTCTTC.

The chain is built from TRBV14 and TRBJ1-1, with unresolved D. From germline, CDR1 is SGHDN and CDR2 FVKESK. The CDR3 loop spans 14 amino acids. The ends were cut back, 1 base at V and 12 bases at J, with 18 bases in the middle. The CDR3 spells CASSQVSRTAGTFF. DNA of the CDR3: TGTGCCAGCAGCCAAGTCTCACGCACGGCAGGAACTTTCTTT.

The chain employs TRBV7-2 and TRBJ2-7; maybe TRBD2 (6 bases). Germline V gene lookup returns CDR1 SGHTA and CDR2 FQGNSA. The CDR3 has 13 residues. V dropped 5 bases and J dropped 3 bases, with 11 bases sitting between them. CDR3 coding DNA: TGTGCCAGCAGCCCGACTAGAGACTACGAGCAGTACTTC. Its protein is CASSPTRDYEQYF.

The chain combines TRBV19 with TRBJ1-3, with D hard to call. V lost 6 bases and J 1 base, leaving 10 bases between the germline ends. Germline values: CDR1 LNHDA, CDR2 SQIVND (reference sequence). There are 14 residues in the CDR3. The CDR3 protein is CASRERVSGNTIYF. Written as DNA, the CDR3 is TGTGCCAGTAGAGAACGGGTTTCTGGAAACACCATATATTTT.

The rearrangement links TRBV28 to TRBJ1-3; weak D call: TRBD1 (5 bases). The germline V gene encodes CDR1 MDHEN and CDR2 SYDVKM. The CDR3 is 14 amino acids. Deletions cut 8 bases from V and 1 base from J, with 12 bases between. The CDR3 bases are TGTGCCAGCGGGACTATGGGTTCTGGAAACACCATATATTTT. It yields the protein CASGTMGSGNTIYF.

This clone came up once. V and J are TRBV18 and TRBJ1-5; 7 bases align to TRBD1. This CDR3 spans 14 amino acids. J lost 7 bases, V lost 3 bases, and 6 bases had no gene match. Germline lookup yields CDR1 KGHSH and CDR2 LQKENI. CDR3 region: CASSPTGLKQPQHF. As DNA, the CDR3 is TGTGCCAGCTCACCGACAGGGTTGAAACAGCCCCAGCATTTT.

V and J are TRBV5-1 and TRBJ2-7; maybe TRBD1 (6 bases). The ends were cut back, 5 bases at V and 5 bases at J, with 20 bases in the middle. The CDR3 loop spans 15 amino acids. The germline CDR1 and CDR2 sequences are SGHRS and YFSETQ. CDR3 region: CASRRDTDSPHEQYF. The CDR3 bases are TGCGCCAGCAGAAGGGATACGGACAGCCCGCACGAGCAGTACTTC. The full variable domain, rest sourced from reference TRBV5-1 and TRBJ2-7, is KAGVTQTPRYLIKTRGQQVTLSCSPISGHRSVSWYQQTPGQGLQFLFEYFSETQRNKGNFPGRFSGRQFSNSRSEMNVSTLELGDSALYLCASRRDTDSPHEQYFGPGTRLTVT.

The chain joins TRBV25-1 to TRBJ1-2, with D possibly matching TRBD1 (5 bases). The CDR3 totals 16 residues. Germline lookup yields CDR1 MGHDK and CDR2 SYGVNS. The ends were cut back, 5 bases at V and 5 bases at J, with 21 bases in the middle. The CDR3 sequence: CASSPPGGAAGYGYTF. The CDR3 DNA sequence: TGTGCCAGCAGTCCGCCAGGAGGGGCCGCTGGGTATGGCTACACCTTC.

The chain is built from TRBV7-2 and TRBJ1-4, with D possibly being TRBD1 (6 bases). CDR3 size: 17 residues. Germline V gene sequence: CDR1 SGHTA, CDR2 FQGNSA. Trimming pared 1 base from V and 3 bases from J, leaving 15 bases between. DNA of the CDR3: TGTGCCAGCAGCTTAGTTCTCAGGGGCGCATCTAATGAAAAACTGTTTTTT. Encoded protein: CASSLVLRGASNEKLFF. The full variable domain, with the rest looked up from reference TRBV7-2 and TRBJ1-4, is GAGVSQSPSNKVTEKGKDVELRCDPISGHTALYWYRQSLGQGLEFLIYFQGNSAPDKSGLPSDRFSAERTGGSVSTLTIQRTQQEDSAVYLCASSLVLRGASNEKLFFGSGTQLSVL.